Presented here are 5 T cell receptor beta chains from one specimen sequenced in a study of T-cell reconstitution after alpha-beta-depleted transplantation in children (dated by TCRdb to 2016 to 2017). The method was PCR. This sample was sequenced with an Illumina HiSeq 2500. To normalize quantification of the TCRbeta repertoire, the TCR libraries were built with molecular barcoding that relied on unique molecular identifiers. TCRdb reanalyzed the raw reads on its own, using fastp at Q25 for trimming and MiXCR for clone calling, and kept in-frame beta chains. CDR3 protein sequences are deduplicated, and each keeps its most common genes and DNA. The sample table records about 610,000 distinct CDR3 sequences; 10% to 13% of these occur just once. The ten top clones hold less than 5% of the sample. Sequencing used PBMCs from the stem cell graft donor, obtained from the stem cell graft. The source of these receptors is a human donor who donated a stem cell graft to a child with acute myeloid leukemia.

This clonotype was seen only a few times. The CDR3 region is CSASPPGPGNEQFF. The CDR3 nucleotides read TGCAGTGCTAGCCCCCCGGGACCGGGCAATGAGCAGTTCTTC. The chain links TRBV20-1 to TRBJ2-1; D may be TRBD1 or TRBD2 (5 bases each). The V end was cut by 3 bases, the J end by 6 bases, with 15 bases between. Germline assignment: CDR1 DFQATT and CDR2 SNEGSKA (reference sequence). The CDR3 runs 14 residues.

This clonotype was seen a handful of times. This rearrangement joins TRBV28 to TRBJ2-7; the match to TRBD2 covers 10 bases. CDR3 length: 16 amino acids. V lost 6 bases to trimming and J lost 6 bases; unmatched junction nucleotides: 14. The germline gives CDR1 MDHEN, CDR2 SYDVKM. The chain's CDR3 is CASSDSGRAVFFEQYF. The CDR3 DNA reads as TGTGCCAGCAGCGACAGCGGGAGGGCCGTTTTTTTCGAGCAGTACTTC.

This clonotype has only one observation. A much larger clone is a single base away; this may be a read error. The V call is TRBV29-1, the J call TRBJ2-7; D gene uncertain. Germline V gene sequence: CDR1 SQVTM, CDR2 ANQGSEA. The CDR3 consists of 12 residues. CDR3: CSVRSREGEQHF. The CDR3 nucleotides are TGCAGCGTTAGGAGTAGGGAAGGCGAGCAGCACTTC.

CDR3 in DNA: TGCAGTGCTAGAGATAAGGGGGATACGCAGTATTTT. It translates to CSARDKGDTQYF. V and J are TRBV20-1 and TRBJ2-3, with a tentative D call TRBD1 (5 bases). Germline V gene lookup returns CDR1 DFQATT and CDR2 SNEGSKA (reference sequence). V lost 0 bases, J lost 6 bases, and 7 bases lay in between. This CDR3 spans 12 amino acids.

This clonotype was found a few times. The V gene is TRBV7-3, the J gene TRBJ2-3; weak D call: TRBD2 (6 bases). The CDR3 length is 17 residues. Germline CDR1 and CDR2: SGHTA and FQGTGA. Between the trimmed V and J ends, which lost 1 base and 0 bases, there was a span of 14 bases. The CDR3: CASSLRGSGLSTDTQYF. The CDR3 region has the DNA TGTGCCAGCAGCTTAAGAGGCAGCGGGCTTAGCACAGATACGCAGTATTTT. Combining the CDR3 with reference TRBV7-3 and TRBJ2-3 gives the whole variable domain GAGVSQTPSNKVTEKGKYVELRCDPISGHTALYWYRQSLGQGPEFLIYFQGTGAADDSGLPNDRFFAVRPEGSVSTLKIQRTERGDSAVYLCASSLRGSGLSTDTQYFGPGTRLTVL.